Following are 3 T cell receptor beta chains from one sample sequenced in a study of cytomegalovirus exposure and HLA in healthy donors. The PCR made use of 60 Vbeta and 13 Jbeta primers. Libraries were prepared by immunoSEQ multiplex PCR; TCRdb keeps only in-frame clonotypes and omits some of them. The sample has 100,000 to 150,000 clones, about 83% seen once. Sequencing was done on a sample of PBMCs. These receptors originate from a woman in her 40s in good health and CMV-seropositive.

The chain has TRBV7-9 and TRBJ1-1, with no clear D. The ends were cut back, 4 bases at V and 3 bases at J, with 9 bases in the middle. The CDR3 length is 13 residues. CDR1 is SEHNR, CDR2 FQNEAQ, per germline (reference sequence). The CDR3 DNA sequence: TGTGCCAGCAGCTCGGTGGGAGACACTGAAGCTTTCTTT. It codes for CASSSVGDTEAFF.

This sequence joins TRBV7-2 and TRBJ2-7; 7 nucleotides line up with TRBD2. This CDR3 has 14 amino acids. V gave up 4 bases and J gave up 3 bases; unmatched junction bases: 6. Germline CDR1 is SGHTA and CDR2 is FQGNSA. The CDR3, as DNA: TGTGCCAGCAGCTCCGGACTAGTAAACTACGAGCAGTACTTC. Its translation is CASSSGLVNYEQYF.

J is TRBJ2-5 and V is TRBV29-1; D is perhaps TRBD1 (6 bases). Germline-derived CDR1 and CDR2 are SQVTM and ANQGSEA. The CDR3 is 15 amino acids. The V gene lost 1 base and the J gene lost 3 bases, with 15 bases spanning the gap. The CDR3 reads CSVEAPLRGKETQYF. The CDR3 bases are TGCAGCGTTGAAGCCCCCCTCAGGGGTAAAGAGACCCAGTACTTC.